This entry is about one T cell receptor beta chain. Its antigen is still unknown. CDR3-region Arm-PCR and iRepertoire HTBI primers produced the TCR beta libraries. TCRdb redid the calling of the multiplex PCR reads with MiXCR, one entry per CDR3 protein. The sample has 390,000 or so distinct CDR3 sequences, less than 30% seen once. This sample was included in a study of regulatory T cells in long-lasting Graves disease. General study results and limits: Persistent patients shared more public clonotypes (about 3,000) than newly diagnosed patients (about 1,000).

The time point here: persistent/refractory GD, antithyroid drugs over 5 years with positive TRAb. The TCR library was prepared using RNA isolated from PBMCs. V shed 6 bases and J 3 bases; nucleotides not matched to a gene: 5. The V gene's germline CDR1 is MNHNS and CDR2 SASEGT. This CDR3 is 13 amino acids long. The sequenced sample was peripheral blood mononuclear cells (PBMCs), obtained when the disease was refractory, from a patient treated with antithyroid drugs. The receptor's source is a middle-aged woman with Graves disease. This rearrangement joins TRBV6-1 to TRBJ2-7, with 7 bases identical to TRBD2. The CDR3 here is CASRSWEGYEQYF. CDR3 DNA sequence: TGTGCCAGCAGAAGTTGGGAGGGCTACGAGCAGTACTTC.